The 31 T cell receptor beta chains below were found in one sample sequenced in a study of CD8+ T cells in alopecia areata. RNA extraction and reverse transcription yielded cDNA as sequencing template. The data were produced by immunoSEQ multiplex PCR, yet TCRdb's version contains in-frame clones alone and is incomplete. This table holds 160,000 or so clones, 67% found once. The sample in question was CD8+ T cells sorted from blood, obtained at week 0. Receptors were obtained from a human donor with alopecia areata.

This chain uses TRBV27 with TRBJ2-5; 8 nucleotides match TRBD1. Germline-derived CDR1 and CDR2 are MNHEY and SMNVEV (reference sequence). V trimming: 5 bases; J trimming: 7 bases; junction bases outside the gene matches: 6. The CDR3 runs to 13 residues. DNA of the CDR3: TGTGCCAGCAGTCCGGACAGGGTAGGGACCCAGTACTTC. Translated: CASSPDRVGTQYF.

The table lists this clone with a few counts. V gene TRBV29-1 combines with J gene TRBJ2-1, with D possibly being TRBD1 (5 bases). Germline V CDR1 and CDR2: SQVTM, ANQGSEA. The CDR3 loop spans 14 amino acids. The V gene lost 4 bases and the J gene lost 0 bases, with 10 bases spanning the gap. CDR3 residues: CSVGGLSSYNEQFF. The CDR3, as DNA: TGCAGCGTTGGGGGCTTGAGCTCCTACAATGAGCAGTTCTTC.

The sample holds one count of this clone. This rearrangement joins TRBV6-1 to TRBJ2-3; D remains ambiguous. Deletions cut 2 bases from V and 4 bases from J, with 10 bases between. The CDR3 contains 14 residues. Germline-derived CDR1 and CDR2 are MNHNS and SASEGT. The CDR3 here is CASSETPRPDTQYF. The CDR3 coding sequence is TGTGCCAGCAGTGAAACCCCACGACCAGATACGCAGTATTTT.

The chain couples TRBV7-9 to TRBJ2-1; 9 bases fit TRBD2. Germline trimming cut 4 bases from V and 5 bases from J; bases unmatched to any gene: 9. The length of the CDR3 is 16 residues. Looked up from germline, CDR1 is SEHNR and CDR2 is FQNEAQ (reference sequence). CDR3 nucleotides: TGTGCCAGCAGCTCAGCCCTAGCGGGGCTTGACAATGAGCAGTTCTTC. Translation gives CASSSALAGLDNEQFF. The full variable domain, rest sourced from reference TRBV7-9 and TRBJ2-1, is DTGVSQNPRHKITKRGQNVTFRCDPISEHNRLYWYRQTLGQGPEFLTYFQNEAQLEKSRLLSDRFSAERPKGSFSTLEIQRTEQGDSAMYLCASSSALAGLDNEQFFGPGTRLTVL.

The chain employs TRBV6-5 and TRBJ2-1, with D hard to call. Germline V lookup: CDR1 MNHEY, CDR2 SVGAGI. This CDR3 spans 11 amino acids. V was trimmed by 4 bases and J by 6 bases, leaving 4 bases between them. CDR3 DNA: TGTGCCAGCAGTTCAACCAATGAGCAGTTCTTC. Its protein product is CASSSTNEQFF.

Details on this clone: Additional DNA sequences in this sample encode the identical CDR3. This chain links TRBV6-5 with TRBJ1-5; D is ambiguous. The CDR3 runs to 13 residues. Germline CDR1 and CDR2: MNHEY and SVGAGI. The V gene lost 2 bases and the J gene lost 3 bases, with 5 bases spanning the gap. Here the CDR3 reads CASSYSDNQPQHF. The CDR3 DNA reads TGTGCCAGCAGTTACAGCGACAATCAGCCCCAGCATTTT.

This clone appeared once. CDR3 DNA sequence: TGTGCCAGCAGTGACAGGCGTTCGGCCACCGGGGAGCTGTTTTTT. It specifies CASSDRRSATGELFF. The V gene is TRBV2, the J gene TRBJ2-2; no clear D. Germline V gene sequence: CDR1 SNHLY, CDR2 FYNNEI. This CDR3 contains 15 residues. Between the trimmed V and J ends, which lost 3 bases and 4 bases, there was a span of 12 bases.

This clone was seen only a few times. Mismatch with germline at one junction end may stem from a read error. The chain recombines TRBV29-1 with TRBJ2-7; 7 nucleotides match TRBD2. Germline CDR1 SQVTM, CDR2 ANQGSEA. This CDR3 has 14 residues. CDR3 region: CSVEDRGLSSEQYF. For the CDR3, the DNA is TGCAGCGTTGAAGATCGGGGACTATCCTCCGAGCAGTACTTC.

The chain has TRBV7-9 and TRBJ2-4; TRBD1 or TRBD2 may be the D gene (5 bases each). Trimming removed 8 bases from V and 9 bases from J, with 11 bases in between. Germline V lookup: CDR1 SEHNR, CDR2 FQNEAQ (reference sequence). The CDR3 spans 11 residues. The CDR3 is CASVVGGIQYF. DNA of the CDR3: TGTGCCAGCGTGGTTGGGGGCATTCAGTACTTC.

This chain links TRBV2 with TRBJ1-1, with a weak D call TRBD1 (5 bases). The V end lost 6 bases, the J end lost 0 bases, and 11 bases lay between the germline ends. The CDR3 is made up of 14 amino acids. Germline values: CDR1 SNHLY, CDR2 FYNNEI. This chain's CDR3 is CASSPGAVNTEAFF. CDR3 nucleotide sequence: TGTGCCAGCAGCCCCGGGGCCGTGAACACTGAAGCTTTCTTT.

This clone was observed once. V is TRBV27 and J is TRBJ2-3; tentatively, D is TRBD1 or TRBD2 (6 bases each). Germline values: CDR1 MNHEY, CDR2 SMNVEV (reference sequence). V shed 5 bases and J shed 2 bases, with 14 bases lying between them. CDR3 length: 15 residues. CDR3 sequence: CASSPGAHNTDTQYF. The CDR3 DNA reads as TGTGCCAGCAGTCCGGGGGCGCACAACACAGATACGCAGTATTTT.

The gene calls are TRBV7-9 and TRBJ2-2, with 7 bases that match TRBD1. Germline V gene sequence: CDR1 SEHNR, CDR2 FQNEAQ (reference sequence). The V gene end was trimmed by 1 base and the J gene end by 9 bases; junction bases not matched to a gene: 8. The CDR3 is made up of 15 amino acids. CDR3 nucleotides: TGTGCCAGCAGCTTAGGAGACAGGGAAGTCCGGGAGCTGTTTTTT. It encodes CASSLGDREVRELFF. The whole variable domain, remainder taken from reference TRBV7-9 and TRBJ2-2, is DTGVSQNPRHKITKRGQNVTFRCDPISEHNRLYWYRQTLGQGPEFLTYFQNEAQLEKSRLLSDRFSAERPKGSFSTLEIQRTEQGDSAMYLCASSLGDREVRELFFGEGSRLTVL.

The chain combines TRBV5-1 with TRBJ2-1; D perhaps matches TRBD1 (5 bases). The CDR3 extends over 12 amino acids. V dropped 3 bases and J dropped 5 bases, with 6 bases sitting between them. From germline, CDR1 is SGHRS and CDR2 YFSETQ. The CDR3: CASSSDNNEQFF. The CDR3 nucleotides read TGCGCCAGCAGCTCGGACAACAATGAGCAGTTCTTC.

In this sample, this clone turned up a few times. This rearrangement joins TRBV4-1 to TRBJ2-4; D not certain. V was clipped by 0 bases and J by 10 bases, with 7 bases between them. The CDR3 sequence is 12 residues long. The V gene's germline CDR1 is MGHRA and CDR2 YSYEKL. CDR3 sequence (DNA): TGCGCCAGCAGCCAAGATGCTGGAATTCAGTACTTC. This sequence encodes CASSQDAGIQYF.

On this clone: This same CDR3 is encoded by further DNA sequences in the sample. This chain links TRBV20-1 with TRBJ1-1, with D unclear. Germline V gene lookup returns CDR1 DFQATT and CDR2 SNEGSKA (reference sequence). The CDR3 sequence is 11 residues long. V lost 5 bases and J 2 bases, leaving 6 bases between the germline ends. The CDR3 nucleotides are TGCAGTGCTTCGCTTAACACTGAAGCTTTCTTT. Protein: CSASLNTEAFF.

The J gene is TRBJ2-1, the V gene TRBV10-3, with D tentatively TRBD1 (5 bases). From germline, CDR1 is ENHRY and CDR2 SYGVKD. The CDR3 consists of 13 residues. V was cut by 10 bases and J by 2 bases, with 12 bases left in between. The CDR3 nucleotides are TGTGCCACCGCGGACACCACCTACAATGAGCAGTTCTTC. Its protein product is CATADTTYNEQFF.

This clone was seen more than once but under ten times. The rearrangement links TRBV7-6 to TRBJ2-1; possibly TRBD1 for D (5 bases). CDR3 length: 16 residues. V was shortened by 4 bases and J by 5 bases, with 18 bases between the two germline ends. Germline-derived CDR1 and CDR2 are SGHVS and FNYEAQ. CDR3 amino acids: CASSYRTGALNNEQFF. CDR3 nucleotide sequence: TGTGCCAGCAGCTACCGCACAGGAGCTCTCAACAATGAGCAGTTCTTC.

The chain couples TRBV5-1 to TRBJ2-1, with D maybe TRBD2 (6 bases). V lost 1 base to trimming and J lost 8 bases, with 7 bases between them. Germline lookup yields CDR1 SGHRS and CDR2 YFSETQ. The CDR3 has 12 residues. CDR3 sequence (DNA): TGCGCCAGCAGCTTGTCGGGGGATGAGCAGTTCTTC. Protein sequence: CASSLSGDEQFF.

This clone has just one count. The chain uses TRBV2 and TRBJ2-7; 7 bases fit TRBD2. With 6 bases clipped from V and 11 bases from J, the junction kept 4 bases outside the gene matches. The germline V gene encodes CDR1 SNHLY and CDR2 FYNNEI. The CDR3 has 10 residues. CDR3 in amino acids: CASRGREEYF. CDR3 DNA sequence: TGTGCCAGCAGAGGGAGGGAGGAGTACTTC.

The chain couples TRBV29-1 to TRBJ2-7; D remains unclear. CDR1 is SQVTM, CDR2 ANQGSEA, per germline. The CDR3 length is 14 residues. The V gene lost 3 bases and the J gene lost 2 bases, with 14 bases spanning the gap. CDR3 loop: CSVDGTEPPYEQYF. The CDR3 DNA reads TGCAGCGTTGATGGAACAGAACCACCCTACGAGCAGTACTTC.

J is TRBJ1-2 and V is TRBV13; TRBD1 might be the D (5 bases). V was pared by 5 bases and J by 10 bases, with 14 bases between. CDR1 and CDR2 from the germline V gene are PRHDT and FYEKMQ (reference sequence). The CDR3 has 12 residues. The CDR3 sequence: CASSPGRSDYTF. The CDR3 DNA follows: TGTGCCAGCAGCCCGGGACGATCTGACTACACCTTC.

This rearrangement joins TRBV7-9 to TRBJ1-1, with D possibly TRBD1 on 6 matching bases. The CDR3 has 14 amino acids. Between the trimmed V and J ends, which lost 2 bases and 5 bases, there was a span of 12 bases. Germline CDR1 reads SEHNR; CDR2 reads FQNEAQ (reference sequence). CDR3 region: CASSLSGRGTEAFF. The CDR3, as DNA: TGTGCCAGCAGCTTAAGCGGCAGGGGAACTGAAGCTTTCTTT.

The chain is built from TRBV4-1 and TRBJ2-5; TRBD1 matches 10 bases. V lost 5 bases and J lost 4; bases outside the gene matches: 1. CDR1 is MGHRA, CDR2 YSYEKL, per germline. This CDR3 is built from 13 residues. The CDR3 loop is CASSDRGPETQYF. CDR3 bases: TGCGCCAGCAGCGACAGGGGGCCAGAGACCCAGTACTTC.

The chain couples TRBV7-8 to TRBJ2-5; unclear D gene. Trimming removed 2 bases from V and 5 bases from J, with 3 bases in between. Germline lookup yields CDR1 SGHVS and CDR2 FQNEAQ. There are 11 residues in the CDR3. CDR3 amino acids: CASSLSETQYF. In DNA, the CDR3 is TGTGCCAGCAGCTTATCCGAGACCCAGTACTTC. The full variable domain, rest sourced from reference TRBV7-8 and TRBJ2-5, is GAGVSQSPRYKVAKRGQDVALRCDPISGHVSLFWYQQALGQGPEFLTYFQNEAQLDKSGLPSDRFFAERPEGSVSTLKIQRTQQEDSAVYLCASSLSETQYFGPGTRLLVL.

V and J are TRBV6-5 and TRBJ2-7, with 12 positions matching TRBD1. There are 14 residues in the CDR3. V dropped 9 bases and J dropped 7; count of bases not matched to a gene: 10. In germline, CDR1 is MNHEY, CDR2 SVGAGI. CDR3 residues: CASEEGQGAREQYF. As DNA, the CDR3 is TGTGCCAGTGAGGAGGGACAGGGGGCGAGGGAGCAGTACTTC.

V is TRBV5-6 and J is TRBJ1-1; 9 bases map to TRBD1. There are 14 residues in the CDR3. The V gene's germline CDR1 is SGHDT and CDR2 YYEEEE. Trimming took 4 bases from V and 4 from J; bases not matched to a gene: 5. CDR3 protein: CASSVGQGSTEAFF. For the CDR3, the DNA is TGTGCCAGCAGCGTGGGACAGGGATCCACTGAAGCTTTCTTT.

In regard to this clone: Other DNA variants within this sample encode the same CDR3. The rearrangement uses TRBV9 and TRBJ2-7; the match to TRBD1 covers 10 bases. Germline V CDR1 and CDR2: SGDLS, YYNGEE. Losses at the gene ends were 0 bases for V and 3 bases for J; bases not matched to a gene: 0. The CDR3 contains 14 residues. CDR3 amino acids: CASSVGDRGYEQYF. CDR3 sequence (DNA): TGTGCCAGCAGCGTAGGGGACAGGGGCTACGAGCAGTACTTC.

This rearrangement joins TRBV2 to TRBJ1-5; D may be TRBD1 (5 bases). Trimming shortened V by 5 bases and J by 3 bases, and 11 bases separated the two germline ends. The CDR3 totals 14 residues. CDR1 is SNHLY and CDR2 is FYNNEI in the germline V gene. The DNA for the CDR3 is TGTGCCAGCAGTCCGGGACGGGACAATCAGCCCCAGCATTTT. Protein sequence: CASSPGRDNQPQHF.

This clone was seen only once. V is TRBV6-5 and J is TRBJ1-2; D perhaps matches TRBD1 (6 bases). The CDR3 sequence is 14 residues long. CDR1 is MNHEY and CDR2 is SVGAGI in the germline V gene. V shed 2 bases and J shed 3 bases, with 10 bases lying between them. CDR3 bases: TGTGCCAGCAGTTACGCGGCAGGGGACTATGGCTACACCTTC. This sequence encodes CASSYAAGDYGYTF.

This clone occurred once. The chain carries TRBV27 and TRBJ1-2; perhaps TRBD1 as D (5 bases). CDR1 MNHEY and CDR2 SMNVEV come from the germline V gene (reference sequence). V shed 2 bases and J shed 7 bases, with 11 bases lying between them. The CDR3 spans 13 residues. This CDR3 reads CASSLRGSGGYTF. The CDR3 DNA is TGTGCCAGCAGTTTACGGGGGAGTGGTGGCTACACCTTC.

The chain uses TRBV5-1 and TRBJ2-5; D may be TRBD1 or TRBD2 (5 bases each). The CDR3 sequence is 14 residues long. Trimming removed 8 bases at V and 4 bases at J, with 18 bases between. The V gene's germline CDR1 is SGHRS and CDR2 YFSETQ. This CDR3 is CARVGTSRLETQYF. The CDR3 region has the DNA TGCGCCAGAGTCGGGACCTCCCGCTTAGAGACCCAGTACTTC.